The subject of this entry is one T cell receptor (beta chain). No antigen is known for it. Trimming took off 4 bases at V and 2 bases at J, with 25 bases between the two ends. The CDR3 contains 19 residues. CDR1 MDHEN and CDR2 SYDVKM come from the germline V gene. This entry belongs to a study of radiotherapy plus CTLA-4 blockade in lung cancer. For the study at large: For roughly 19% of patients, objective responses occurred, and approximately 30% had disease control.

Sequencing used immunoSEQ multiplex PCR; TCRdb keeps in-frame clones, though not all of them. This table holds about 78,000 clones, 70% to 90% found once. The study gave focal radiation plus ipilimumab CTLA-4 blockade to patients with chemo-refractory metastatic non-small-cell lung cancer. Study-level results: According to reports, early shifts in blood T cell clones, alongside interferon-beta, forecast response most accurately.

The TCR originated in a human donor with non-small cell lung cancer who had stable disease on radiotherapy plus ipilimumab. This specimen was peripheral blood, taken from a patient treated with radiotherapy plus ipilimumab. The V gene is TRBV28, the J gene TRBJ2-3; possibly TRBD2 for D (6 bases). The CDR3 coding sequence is TGTGCCAGCAGTTACCATTCGGGGGACCCCAGCCCCCTCACAGATACGCAGTATTTT. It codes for CASSYHSGDPSPLTDTQYF.